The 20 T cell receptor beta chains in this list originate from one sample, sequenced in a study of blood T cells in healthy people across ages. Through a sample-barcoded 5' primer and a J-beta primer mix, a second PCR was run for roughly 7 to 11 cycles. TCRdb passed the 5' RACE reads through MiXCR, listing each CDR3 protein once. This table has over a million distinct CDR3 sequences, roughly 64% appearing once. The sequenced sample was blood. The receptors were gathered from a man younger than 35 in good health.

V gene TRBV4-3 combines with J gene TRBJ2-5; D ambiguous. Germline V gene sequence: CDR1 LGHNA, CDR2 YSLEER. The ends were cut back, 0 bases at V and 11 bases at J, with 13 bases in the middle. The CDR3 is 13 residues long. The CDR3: CASSQDLGYKQYF. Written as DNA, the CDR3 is TGCGCCAGCAGCCAAGATTTGGGGTACAAGCAGTACTTC.

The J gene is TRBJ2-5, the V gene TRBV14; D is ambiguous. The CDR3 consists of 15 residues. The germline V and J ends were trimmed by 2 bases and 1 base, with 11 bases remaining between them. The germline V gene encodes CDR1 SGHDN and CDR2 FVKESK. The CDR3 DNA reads TGTGCCAGCAGCCAAAGAGTCCCAGCCCAAGAGACCCAGTACTTC. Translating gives CASSQRVPAQETQYF.

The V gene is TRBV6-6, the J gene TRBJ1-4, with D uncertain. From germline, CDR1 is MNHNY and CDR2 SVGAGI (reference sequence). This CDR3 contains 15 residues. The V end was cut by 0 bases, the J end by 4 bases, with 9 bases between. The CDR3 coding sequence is TGTGCCAGCAGTTACTCACCAGACTATAATGAAAAACTGTTTTTT. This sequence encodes CASSYSPDYNEKLFF.

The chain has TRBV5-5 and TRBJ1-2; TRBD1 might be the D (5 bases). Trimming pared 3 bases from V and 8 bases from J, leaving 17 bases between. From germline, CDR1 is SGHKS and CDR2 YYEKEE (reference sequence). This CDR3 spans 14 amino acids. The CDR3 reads CASSSGWDSGGYTF. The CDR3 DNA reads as TGTGCCAGCAGCTCCGGTTGGGACTCTGGAGGCTACACCTTC.

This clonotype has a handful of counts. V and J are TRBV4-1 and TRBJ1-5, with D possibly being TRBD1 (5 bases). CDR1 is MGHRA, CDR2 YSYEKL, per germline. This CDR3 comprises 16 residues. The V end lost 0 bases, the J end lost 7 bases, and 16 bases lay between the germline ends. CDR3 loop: CASSQDFAGNRQPQHF. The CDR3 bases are TGCGCCAGCAGCCAAGATTTCGCCGGGAACAGGCAGCCCCAGCATTTT.

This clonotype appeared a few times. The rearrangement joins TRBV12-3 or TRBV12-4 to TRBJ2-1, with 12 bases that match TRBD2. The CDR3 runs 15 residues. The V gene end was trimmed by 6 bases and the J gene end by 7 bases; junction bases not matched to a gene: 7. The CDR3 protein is CASSMTLAGGNEQFF. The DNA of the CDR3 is TGTGCCAGCAGCATGACTCTAGCGGGGGGGAATGAGCAGTTCTTC.

CDR3 protein: CASSFDGTGNEQYF. As DNA, the CDR3 is TGTGCCAGCAGCTTCGACGGGACAGGGAACGAGCAGTACTTC. The chain is built from TRBV27 and TRBJ2-7; 9 nucleotides line up with TRBD1. The CDR3 extends over 14 amino acids. J gave up 5 bases and V 6 bases, and 8 bases lay outside the gene matches. Germline-derived CDR1 and CDR2 are MNHEY and SMNVEV (reference sequence).

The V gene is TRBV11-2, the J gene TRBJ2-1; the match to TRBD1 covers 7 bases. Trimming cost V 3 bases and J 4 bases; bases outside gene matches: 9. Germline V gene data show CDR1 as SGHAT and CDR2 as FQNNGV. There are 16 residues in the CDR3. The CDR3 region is CASSFLRDSAYNEQFF. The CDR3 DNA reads TGTGCCAGCAGCTTTCTCCGGGACAGCGCATACAATGAGCAGTTCTTC.

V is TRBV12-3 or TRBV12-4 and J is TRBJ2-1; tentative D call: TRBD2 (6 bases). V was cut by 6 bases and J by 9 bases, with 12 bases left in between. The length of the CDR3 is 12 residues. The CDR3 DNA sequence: TGTGCCAGCAGAACTAGCTTCGGTGAGCAGTTCTTC. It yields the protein CASRTSFGEQFF.

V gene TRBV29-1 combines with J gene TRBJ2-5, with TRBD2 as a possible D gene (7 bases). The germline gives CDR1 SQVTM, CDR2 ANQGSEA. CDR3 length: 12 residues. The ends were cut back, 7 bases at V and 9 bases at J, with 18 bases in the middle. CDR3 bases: TGCAGCGCGGGGCGGGGGCAGGAGGCCCAGTACTTC. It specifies CSAGRGQEAQYF.

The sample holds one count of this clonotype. The DNA for the CDR3 is TGCAGTGCCCCCCTAGGGGAGACCCAGTACTTC. Its protein product is CSAPLGETQYF. The gene calls are TRBV20-1 and TRBJ2-7, with no clear D. The J call is uncertain, as TRBJ2-5 better fits the DNA end. The germline V gene encodes CDR1 DFQATT and CDR2 SNEGSKA (reference sequence). The CDR3 runs to 11 residues.

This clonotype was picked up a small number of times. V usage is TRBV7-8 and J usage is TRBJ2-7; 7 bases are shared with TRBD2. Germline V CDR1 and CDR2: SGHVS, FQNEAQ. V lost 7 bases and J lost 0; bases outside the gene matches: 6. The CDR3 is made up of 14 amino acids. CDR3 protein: CASTQAGSSYEQYF. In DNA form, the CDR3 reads TGTGCCAGCACCCAAGCGGGGAGCTCCTACGAGCAGTACTTC.

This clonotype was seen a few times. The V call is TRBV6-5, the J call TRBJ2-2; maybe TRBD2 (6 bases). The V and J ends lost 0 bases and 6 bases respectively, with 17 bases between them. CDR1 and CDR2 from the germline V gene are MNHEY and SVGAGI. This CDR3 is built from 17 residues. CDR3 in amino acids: CASSYSVAGPAAGELFF. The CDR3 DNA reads TGTGCCAGCAGTTACTCGGTTGCGGGGCCGGCGGCCGGGGAGCTGTTTTTT.

CDR3 in amino acids: CASSQDARHRTGLQYGYTF. CDR3 sequence (DNA): TGTGCCAGCAGCCAAGACGCGCGGCATAGGACAGGGCTACAGTATGGCTACACCTTC. This chain joins TRBV3-1 and TRBJ1-2; 8 bases align to TRBD1. V shed 0 bases, J shed 5 bases, and the junction held 17 bases outside the gene matches. Germline CDR1 is LGHDT and CDR2 is YNNKEL (reference sequence). This CDR3 comprises 19 residues.

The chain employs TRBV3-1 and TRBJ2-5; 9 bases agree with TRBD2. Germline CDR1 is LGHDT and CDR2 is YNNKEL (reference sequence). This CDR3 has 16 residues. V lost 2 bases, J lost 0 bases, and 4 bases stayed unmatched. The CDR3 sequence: CASSQNVAGDQETQYF. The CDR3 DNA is TGTGCCAGCAGCCAAAATGTAGCGGGGGACCAAGAGACCCAGTACTTC.

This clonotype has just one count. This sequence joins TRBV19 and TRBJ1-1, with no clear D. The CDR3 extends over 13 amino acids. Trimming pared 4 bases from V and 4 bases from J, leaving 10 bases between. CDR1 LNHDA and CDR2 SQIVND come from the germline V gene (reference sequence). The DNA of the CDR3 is TGTGCCAGTAGTACTACCCGGAGCACTGAAGCTTTCTTT. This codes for CASSTTRSTEAFF.

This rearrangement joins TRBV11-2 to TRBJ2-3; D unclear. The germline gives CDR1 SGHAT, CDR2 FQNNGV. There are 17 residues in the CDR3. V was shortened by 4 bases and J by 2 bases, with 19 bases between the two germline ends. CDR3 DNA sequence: TGTGCCAGCAGCTCCCGCCTCGACCGATCTTTCACAGATACGCAGTATTTT. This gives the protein CASSSRLDRSFTDTQYF.

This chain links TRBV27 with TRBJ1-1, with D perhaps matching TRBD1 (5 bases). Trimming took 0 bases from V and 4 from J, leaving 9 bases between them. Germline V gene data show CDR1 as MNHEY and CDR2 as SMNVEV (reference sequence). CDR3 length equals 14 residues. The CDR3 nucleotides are TGTGCCAGCAGTTTATCGCAGGGCACCACTGAAGCTTTCTTT. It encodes CASSLSQGTTEAFF.

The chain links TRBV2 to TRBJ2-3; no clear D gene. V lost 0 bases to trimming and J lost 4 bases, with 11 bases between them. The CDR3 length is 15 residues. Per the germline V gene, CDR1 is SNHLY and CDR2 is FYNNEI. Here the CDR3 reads CASSEAAHGADTQYF. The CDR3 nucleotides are TGTGCCAGCAGTGAAGCGGCCCATGGAGCAGATACGCAGTATTTT.

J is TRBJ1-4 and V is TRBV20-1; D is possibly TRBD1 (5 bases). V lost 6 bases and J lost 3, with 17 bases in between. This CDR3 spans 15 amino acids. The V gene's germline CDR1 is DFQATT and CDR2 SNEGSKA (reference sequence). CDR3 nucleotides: TGCAGTGCCACAGATTCGGCGGGGGCTAATGAAAAACTGTTTTTT. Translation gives CSATDSAGANEKLFF.